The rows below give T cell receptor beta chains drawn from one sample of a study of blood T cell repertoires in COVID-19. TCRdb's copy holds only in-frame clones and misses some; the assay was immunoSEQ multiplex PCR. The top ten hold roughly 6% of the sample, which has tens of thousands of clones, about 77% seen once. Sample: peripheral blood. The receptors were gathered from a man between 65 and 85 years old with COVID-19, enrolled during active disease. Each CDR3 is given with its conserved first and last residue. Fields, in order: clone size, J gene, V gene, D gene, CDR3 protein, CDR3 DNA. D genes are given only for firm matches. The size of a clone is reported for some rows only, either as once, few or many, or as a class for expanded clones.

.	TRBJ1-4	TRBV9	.	CASSADTRNHEKLFF	TGTGCCAGCAGCGCGGACACCCGTAACCATGAAAAACTGTTTTTT
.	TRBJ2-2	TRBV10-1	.	CASSDHRVIGELFF	TGCGCCAGCAGTGATCACAGGGTTATCGGGGAGCTGTTTTTT
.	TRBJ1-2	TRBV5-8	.	CASSSYTIRVDGYTF	TGTGCCAGCAGCTCCTATACTATCAGGGTGGATGGCTACACCTTC
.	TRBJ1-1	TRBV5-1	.	CASSWQGTNTEAFF	TGCGCCAGCAGCTGGCAGGGGACGAACACTGAAGCTTTCTTT
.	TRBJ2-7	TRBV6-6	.	CASSTVSSYEQYF	TGTGCCAGCTCAACCGTTAGCTCCTACGAGCAGTACTTC
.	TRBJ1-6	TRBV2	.	CASSELFSPLHF	TGTGCCAGCAGTGAACTCTTCTCACCCCTCCACTTT
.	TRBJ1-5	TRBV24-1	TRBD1	CATSGGQRQPQHF	TGTGCCACCAGTGGGGGACAGAGACAGCCCCAGCATTTT
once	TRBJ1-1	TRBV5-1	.	CASSPVESNTEAFF	TGCGCCAGCAGCCCGGTTGAGTCGAACACTGAAGCTTTCTTT
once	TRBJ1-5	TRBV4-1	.	CASSQEGRVSNQPQHF	TGCGCCAGCAGCCAGGAGGGTCGGGTTAGCAATCAGCCCCAGCATTTT
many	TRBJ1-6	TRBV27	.	CASSLMTENSPLHF	TGTGCCAGCAGTTTAATGACAGAGAATTCACCCCTCCACTTT
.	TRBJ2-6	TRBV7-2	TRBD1	CASSVPGQGRAGANVLTF	TGTGCCAGCAGCGTCCCGGGACAGGGGAGAGCCGGGGCCAACGTCCTGACTTTC
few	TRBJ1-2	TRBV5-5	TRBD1	CASSPEMTGAYTF	TGTGCCAGCAGCCCGGAAATGACAGGGGCTTACACCTTC
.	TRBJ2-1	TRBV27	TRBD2	CASRTSGKYNEQFF	TGTGCCAGCAGGACTAGCGGGAAATACAATGAGCAGTTCTTC
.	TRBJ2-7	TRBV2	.	CASRGTKGYEQYF	TGTGCCAGCAGGGGGACAAAGGGGTACGAGCAGTACTTC
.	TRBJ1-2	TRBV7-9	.	CASSLMGQGYTF	TGTGCCAGCAGCTTAATGGGACAAGGCTACACCTTC
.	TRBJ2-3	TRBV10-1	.	CASSDLTSAGKGDTQYF	TGCGCCAGCAGTGATTTGACCTCTGCGGGAAAGGGGGATACGCAGTATTTT